These 31 T cell receptor beta chains came from one sample sequenced in a study of immune heterogeneity within non-small cell lung tumors. The template for each sample was 600 ng of genomic DNA, which had been extracted from bulk tumor tissue. Doctors removed several biopsies from each primary tumor during surgery, keeping them far apart. Untreated, newly diagnosed non-small cell lung cancer patients underwent curative surgery. It was with 32 V and 13 J primers that multiplex PCR amplified TCR beta CDR3. TCRdb re-called the multiplex PCR reads through MiXCR, storing one row per CDR3 protein. Of under 35,000 distinct CDR3 sequences detected, around 26% appear once; the ten largest clones hold almost 4%. The sample consisted of lung tumor tissue. These receptors came from a man between 35 and 55 years old with non-small cell lung cancer.

The chain recombines TRBV2 with TRBJ2-2; 10 bases line up with TRBD2. V gave up 6 bases and J gave up 3 bases; unmatched junction bases: 7. The CDR3 runs 16 residues. The V gene's germline CDR1 is SNHLY and CDR2 FYNNEI. The CDR3 is CASSLLAGEDTGELFF. Here the CDR3 DNA reads TGTGCCAGCAGCCTTCTAGCGGGAGAGGACACCGGGGAGCTGTTTTTT.

This clonotype was recorded many times. The chain is built from TRBV4-1 and TRBJ2-7, with 11 bases aligning to TRBD2. The CDR3 covers 16 residues. CDR1 is MGHRA and CDR2 is YSYEKL in the germline V gene. Trimming at V came to 1 base and at J to 8 bases, leaving 10 bases not matched to a gene. Here the CDR3 reads CASSQVRGLAETKQYF. DNA of the CDR3: TGCGCCAGCAGCCAAGTAAGGGGACTAGCGGAAACCAAGCAGTACTTC.

The V gene is TRBV27, the J gene TRBJ2-6; no clear D. Trimming took off 3 bases at V and 3 bases at J, with 9 bases between the two ends. This CDR3 region has 15 residues. Per the germline V gene, CDR1 is MNHEY and CDR2 is SMNVEV (reference sequence). The CDR3 protein is CASSFFGVGANVLTF. CDR3 bases: TGTGCCAGCAGTTTCTTTGGGGTTGGGGCCAACGTCCTGACTTTC.

A single count supports this clonotype. The V and J genes are TRBV9 and TRBJ2-3, with D perhaps matching TRBD1 (6 bases). Germline values: CDR1 SGDLS, CDR2 YYNGEE. The V and J ends lost 0 bases and 6 bases respectively, with 11 bases between them. There are 14 residues in the CDR3. Here the CDR3 reads CASSVVGQWDTQYF. CDR3 nucleotide sequence: TGTGCCAGCAGCGTAGTGGGACAATGGGATACGCAGTATTTT.

This sequence joins TRBV5-6 and TRBJ2-3, with D possibly called TRBD1 or TRBD2 (5 bases each). Trimming shortened V by 0 bases and J by 6 bases, and 11 bases separated the two germline ends. Germline CDR1 and CDR2: SGHDT and YYEEEE. There are 14 residues in the CDR3. The CDR3 is CASSLGGSPDTQYF. CDR3 nucleotides: TGTGCCAGCAGCTTGGGGGGGAGCCCCGATACGCAGTATTTT.

This clonotype counts as medium-sized. The chain recombines TRBV11-3 with TRBJ2-7, with D perhaps TRBD1 (6 bases). Germline CDR1 and CDR2: SGHNT and YENEEA. The CDR3 loop spans 16 amino acids. The V end was cut by 4 bases, the J end by 0 bases, with 16 bases between. The CDR3 DNA reads as TGTGCCAGCAGCTCTACGCTTCGGGACACCTCCTACGAGCAGTACTTC. Translating gives CASSSTLRDTSYEQYF.

This clonotype showed up just once. CDR3 residues: CASSSRGGQEADTQYF. CDR3 DNA sequence: TGTGCCAGCAGCTCGAGGGGAGGGCAGGAGGCAGATACGCAGTATTTT. This rearrangement joins TRBV7-6 to TRBJ2-3; TRBD2 matches 7 bases. V lost 4 bases to trimming and J lost 4 bases; unmatched junction nucleotides: 11. CDR1 and CDR2 from the germline V gene are SGHVS and FNYEAQ. The CDR3 spans 16 residues.

The gene calls are TRBV2 and TRBJ2-6; D is unresolved. V was cut by 4 bases and J by 0 bases, with 7 bases left in between. Germline V gene data show CDR1 as SNHLY and CDR2 as FYNNEI. The CDR3 is made up of 15 amino acids. The CDR3 loop is CASSVSHSGANVLTF. CDR3 sequence (DNA): TGTGCCAGCAGTGTATCCCACTCTGGGGCCAACGTCCTGACTTTC.

The chain links TRBV5-4 to TRBJ2-2; D uncertain. Trimming shortened V by 2 bases and J by 6 bases, and 8 bases separated the two germline ends. The germline CDR1 and CDR2 sequences are SGHNT and YYREEE (reference sequence). There are 13 residues in the CDR3. CDR3: CASSFRISGELFF. CDR3 coding DNA: TGTGCCAGCAGCTTTCGGATCTCCGGGGAGCTGTTTTTT.

About this clonotype itself: A much larger clone differs from this one at a single base, so this may be a read error. J is TRBJ2-7 and V is TRBV28; possible D gene TRBD1, 5 bases. There are 13 residues in the CDR3. Germline V gene data show CDR1 as MDHEN and CDR2 as SYDVKM. V lost 5 bases, J lost 5 bases, and 13 bases lay in between. CDR3 amino acids: CASSPGRVHEQYF. In DNA, the CDR3 is TGTGCCAGCAGTCCGGGCAGGGTCCACGAGCAGTACTTC.

The rearrangement uses TRBV9 and TRBJ2-3, with D uncertain. Trimming left V 1 base short and J 0 bases short, with 12 bases between. The V gene's germline CDR1 is SGDLS and CDR2 YYNGEE. The CDR3 is 16 residues long. CDR3 sequence reads: CASSVRTASSTDTQYF. The CDR3 nucleotides read TGTGCCAGCAGCGTACGGACCGCCTCTAGCACAGATACGCAGTATTTT.

This clonotype has ten or more counts. This rearrangement joins TRBV19 to TRBJ2-2, with D maybe TRBD1 (6 bases). Germline lookup yields CDR1 LNHDA and CDR2 SQIVND (reference sequence). V was cut by 5 bases and J by 1 base, with 17 bases left in between. The CDR3 is 17 residues long. The CDR3 bases are TGTGCCAGTAGTTCCTCGGGACCGACAGGGAACACCGGGGAGCTGTTTTTT. Translation gives CASSSSGPTGNTGELFF.

About this clonotype itself: The conserved final phenylalanine or tryptophan is absent from the CDR3, which likely points to a read error. Because the CDR3's place on the DNA is in doubt, the DNA is left out and the CDR3 is given as listed by TCRdb. The chain couples TRBV10-3 to TRBJ2-5; TRBD2, the D gene given by the table, was not confirmed from the DNA. CDR1 and CDR2 from the germline V gene are ENHRY and SYGVKD. The CDR3 comprises 13 residues, both ends counted. CDR3 protein: CAISDNSGRLLSL.

The CDR3 loop is CASSLGGASGNTIYF. Here the CDR3 DNA reads TGTGCCAGCAGCCTGGGAGGGGCCTCTGGAAACACCATATATTTT. The chain uses TRBV7-9 and TRBJ1-3, with D possibly being TRBD1 (5 bases). CDR1 and CDR2 (germline): SEHNR, FQNEAQ (reference sequence). The CDR3 is 15 amino acids. V was clipped by 5 bases and J by 0 bases, with 11 bases between them. The full variable domain, its missing parts supplied by reference TRBV7-9 and TRBJ1-3, is DTGVSQNPRHKITKRGQNVTFRCDPISEHNRLYWYRQTLGQGPEFLTYFQNEAQLEKSRLLSDRFSAERPKGSFSTLEIQRTEQGDSAMYLCASSLGGASGNTIYFGEGSWLTVV.

This clonotype was seen a handful of times. The chain combines TRBV5-1 with TRBJ2-3; D remains ambiguous. The V gene's germline CDR1 is SGHRS and CDR2 YFSETQ. This CDR3 contains 15 residues. The V end lost 4 bases, the J end lost 5 bases, and 17 bases lay between the germline ends. The CDR3 DNA reads as TGCGCCAGCAGCGCTTCCACTCTCCCCAAAGATACGCAGTATTTT. Amino acids: CASSASTLPKDTQYF.

This clonotype occurred many times. The chain recombines TRBV12-3 or TRBV12-4 with TRBJ1-4; the D gene is possibly TRBD1 (5 bases). Trimming left V 0 bases short and J 9 bases short, with 17 bases between. The CDR3 contains 16 residues. The chain's CDR3 is CASSLAPGVGLKKLFF. CDR3 coding DNA: TGTGCCAGCAGTTTAGCGCCCGGGGTGGGGCTTAAAAAACTGTTTTTT.

This clonotype has at least ten counts. The CDR3 sequence: CASSPRSRYGYTF. The CDR3 nucleotides read TGTGCCAGCAGTCCTCGGTCTCGCTATGGCTACACCTTC. This sequence joins TRBV12-3 or TRBV12-4 and TRBJ1-2; unclear D gene. Between the trimmed V and J ends, which lost 5 bases and 4 bases, there was a span of 11 bases. The CDR3 is 13 amino acids.

The chain uses TRBV3-1 and TRBJ1-1; the match to TRBD1 covers 8 bases. The germline CDR1 and CDR2 sequences are LGHDT and YNNKEL (reference sequence). Unmatched junction bases numbered 6, after V lost 5 bases and J lost 1 base. This CDR3 spans 15 amino acids. This chain's CDR3 is CASSSRDRQNTEAFF. DNA for the CDR3: TGTGCCAGCAGCTCCCGGGACAGGCAGAACACTGAAGCTTTCTTT.

Many counts were recorded for this clonotype. V and J are TRBV7-2 and TRBJ1-2; no clear D. CDR3 length: 15 amino acids. Trimming stripped 5 bases from V and 4 bases from J, with 17 bases between. Germline V lookup: CDR1 SGHTA, CDR2 FQGNSA. The CDR3 DNA sequence: TGTGCCAGCAGCCCGGGTCCGATTGCGATCTATGGCTACACCTTC. Translated, it gives CASSPGPIAIYGYTF.

As concerns this clonotype: Since a much larger clone is just one base distant, this may be a read error. V and J are TRBV27 and TRBJ2-7; D possibly corresponds to TRBD1 (6 bases). Germline lookup yields CDR1 MNHEY and CDR2 SMNVEV (reference sequence). This CDR3 spans 13 amino acids. CDR3 in amino acids: CASRGTHPYEHYF. CDR3 DNA: TGTGCCAGCAGAGGGACACATCCCTACGAGCACTACTTC.

In regard to this clonotype: Being one base from a much bigger clone, this may be a read error. The chain recombines TRBV6-2 or TRBV6-3 with TRBJ1-2, with 8 nucleotides matching TRBD1. The CDR3 is made up of 15 amino acids. Germline CDR1 MNHEY, CDR2 SVGEGT. The chain's CDR3 is CVSSSTRDRHYGYTF. The CDR3 DNA reads TGTGTCAGCAGTTCGACCCGGGACAGGCACTATGGCTACACCTTC.

This clonotype occurred a few times. This chain connects TRBV7-9 to TRBJ2-7; D unclear. This CDR3 has 15 amino acids. V lost 5 bases and J lost 1, with 15 bases in between. Per germline, CDR1 SEHNR and CDR2 FQNEAQ (reference sequence). The CDR3 region is CASSPAWVASYEQYF. In DNA, the CDR3 is TGTGCCAGCAGCCCGGCGTGGGTGGCATCCTACGAGCAGTACTTC.

J is TRBJ2-3 and V is TRBV7-9, with D perhaps matching TRBD1 (6 bases). Germline V gene data show CDR1 as SEHNR and CDR2 as FQNEAQ (reference sequence). The CDR3 sequence is 13 residues long. V dropped 4 bases and J dropped 4 bases, with 9 bases sitting between them. The CDR3 here is CASSYSGADTQYF. The CDR3 DNA sequence: TGTGCCAGCAGCTACTCAGGGGCAGATACGCAGTATTTT.

The sample holds a few counts of this clonotype. The chain uses TRBV20-1 and TRBJ2-1; 7 bases are shared with TRBD2. The germline V gene encodes CDR1 DFQATT and CDR2 SNEGSKA (reference sequence). The V gene end was trimmed by 5 bases and the J gene end by 7 bases; junction bases not matched to a gene: 14. The CDR3 runs to 15 residues. The CDR3 DNA is TGCAGTGCTTACGTCTCCCTAGCGGTGAAAAATGAGCAGTTCTTC. Its translation is CSAYVSLAVKNEQFF.

This clonotype was detected ten times or more. The J gene is TRBJ2-7, the V gene TRBV20-1, with D possibly TRBD1 on 6 matching bases. V lost 5 bases and J 2 bases, leaving 13 bases between the germline ends. The CDR3 totals 13 residues. CDR1 and CDR2 (germline): DFQATT, SNEGSKA (reference sequence). CDR3 loop: CSAATGLTYEQYF. The CDR3 coding sequence is TGCAGTGCTGCGACAGGCCTCACCTACGAGCAGTACTTC.

This clonotype was found a few times. The chain is built from TRBV7-6 and TRBJ1-3; D gene uncertain. Germline CDR1 SGHVS, CDR2 FNYEAQ. This CDR3 has 12 residues. Trimming removed 5 bases at V and 2 bases at J, with 4 bases between. CDR3 sequence (DNA): TGTGCCAGCAGCCAGACTGGAAACACCATATATTTT. This gives the protein CASSQTGNTIYF.

A remark on this clonotype: This may stem from a read error, because a much larger clone lies one nucleotide away. The chain recombines TRBV7-8 with TRBJ2-1; D is unresolved. In germline, CDR1 is SGHVS, CDR2 FQNEAQ. Trimming pared 5 bases from V and 10 bases from J, leaving 18 bases between. This CDR3 is built from 14 residues. CDR3: CASSERLGIGEQFF. For the CDR3, the DNA is TGTGCCAGCAGCGAACGACTGGGCATTGGCGAGCAGTTCTTC.

This clonotype rates as medium-sized. The chain is built from TRBV12-3 or TRBV12-4 and TRBJ2-1; D is ambiguous. The CDR3 is 13 residues long. With 4 bases removed from V and 4 bases from J, the gap between germline ends came to 8 bases. The chain's CDR3 is CASSYSEYNEQFF. As DNA, the CDR3 is TGTGCCAGCAGTTATTCAGAGTACAATGAGCAGTTCTTC.

The genes are TRBV10-3 and TRBJ2-3, with D possibly being TRBD1 (5 bases). Germline loops: CDR1 ENHRY, CDR2 SYGVKD. V lost 5 bases and J lost 2, with 11 bases in between. CDR3 size: 14 residues. As DNA, the CDR3 is TGTGCCATCAGTAGGGGCCAAACCACAGATACGCAGTATTTT. This codes for CAISRGQTTDTQYF.

In this sample, this clonotype turned up a few times. This chain uses TRBV30 with TRBJ2-5, with a weak D call TRBD1 (5 bases). CDR3 length: 13 amino acids. Germline V gene data show CDR1 as GTSNPN and CDR2 as SVGIG (reference sequence). V shed 4 bases and J shed 5 bases, with 14 bases lying between them. CDR3 sequence reads: CAWNRGAWETQYF. DNA of the CDR3: TGTGCCTGGAATAGGGGCGCGTGGGAGACCCAGTACTTC.

This clonotype was observed a single time. One base away lies a much larger clone, so this may be a sequencing read error. The chain recombines TRBV7-2 with TRBJ1-5; weak D call: TRBD1 (5 bases). V shed 4 bases and J shed 5 bases, with 6 bases lying between them. The CDR3 runs 12 residues. Per germline, CDR1 SGHTA and CDR2 FQGNSA. CDR3 sequence reads: CASSWTHQPQHF. The CDR3 DNA is TGTGCCAGCAGCTGGACACATCAGCCCCAGCATTTT.